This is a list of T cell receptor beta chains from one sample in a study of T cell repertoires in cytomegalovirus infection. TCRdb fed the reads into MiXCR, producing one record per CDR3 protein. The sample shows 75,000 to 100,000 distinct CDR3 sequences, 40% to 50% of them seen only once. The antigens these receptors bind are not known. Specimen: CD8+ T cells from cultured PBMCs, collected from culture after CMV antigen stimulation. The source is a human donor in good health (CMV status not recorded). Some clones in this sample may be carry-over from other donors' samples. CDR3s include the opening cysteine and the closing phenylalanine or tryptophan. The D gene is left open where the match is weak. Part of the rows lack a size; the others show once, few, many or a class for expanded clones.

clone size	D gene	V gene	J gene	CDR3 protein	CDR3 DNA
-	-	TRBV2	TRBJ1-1	CASRARVGNTEAFF	TGTGCCAGCAGAGCCAGGGTGGGGAACACTGAAGCTTTCTTT
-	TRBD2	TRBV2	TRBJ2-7	CASGGDYEQYF	TGTGCCAGCGGGGGGGACTACGAGCAGTACTTC
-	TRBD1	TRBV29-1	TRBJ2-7	CSVSPDRGPYEQYF	TGCAGCGTTTCCCCGGACAGGGGGCCCTACGAGCAGTACTTC
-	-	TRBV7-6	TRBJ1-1	CASSSGAMNTEAFF	TGTGCCAGCAGCTCAGGCGCCATGAACACTGAAGCTTTCTTT
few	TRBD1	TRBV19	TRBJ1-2	CASTPTGGYVFSYGYTF	TGTGCCAGTACCCCTACAGGGGGTTATGTTTTTAGCTATGGCTACACCTTC
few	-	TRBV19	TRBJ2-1	CASSIEQYGYNEQFF	TGTGCCAGTAGTATAGAACAGTATGGCTACAATGAGCAGTTCTTC
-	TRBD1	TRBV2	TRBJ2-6	CARDRTGSSGANVLTF	TGTGCCAGGGACAGGACAGGCAGCTCTGGGGCCAACGTCCTGACTTTC
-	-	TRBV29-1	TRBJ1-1	CSVVSVWAFF	TGCAGCGTTGTATCCGTATGGGCTTTCTTT
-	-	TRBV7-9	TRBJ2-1	CASSGDGAYNEQFF	TGTGCCAGCAGCGGGGACGGGGCTTACAATGAGCAGTTCTTC
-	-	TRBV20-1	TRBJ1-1	CSASPRWGNTEAFF	TGCAGTGCCTCCCCGAGGTGGGGGAACACTGAAGCTTTCTTT
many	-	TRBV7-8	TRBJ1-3	CASSLSRQPLWNTIYF	TGTGCCAGCAGCTTATCCAGACAGCCTCTCTGGAACACCATATATTTT
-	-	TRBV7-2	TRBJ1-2	CASSPSLQGVGGVHGYTF	TGTGCCAGCAGCCCCTCCCTCCAAGGGGTGGGAGGGGTTCATGGCTACACCTTC
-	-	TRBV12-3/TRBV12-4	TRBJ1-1	CASKRGGLNTEAFF	TGTGCCAGCAAAAGGGGGGGCTTGAACACTGAAGCTTTCTTT
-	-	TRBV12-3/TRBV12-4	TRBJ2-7	CASSLGGGLYEQYF	TGTGCCAGCAGTCTTGGAGGGGGGCTCTACGAGCAGTACTTC
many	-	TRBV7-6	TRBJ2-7	CASSQVTRGEQYF	TGTGCCAGCAGCCAGGTGACGAGGGGTGAGCAGTACTTC
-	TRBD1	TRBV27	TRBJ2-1	CASSWTGFPYNEQFF	TGTGCCAGCAGTTGGACAGGGTTCCCCTACAATGAGCAGTTCTTC
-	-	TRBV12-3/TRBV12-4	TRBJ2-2	CASSFRQTNTGELFF	TGTGCCAGCAGTTTCAGACAGACGAACACCGGGGAGCTGTTTTTT
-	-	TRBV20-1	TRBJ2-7	CSARGSDYEQYF	TGCAGTGCTAGAGGTAGCGACTACGAGCAGTACTTC
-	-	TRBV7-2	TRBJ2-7	CASSDHNEQYF	TGTGCCAGCAGCGACCATAACGAGCAGTACTTC
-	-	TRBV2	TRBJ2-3	CASPSGTPTDTQYF	TGTGCCAGCCCCTCCGGGACTCCCACAGATACGCAGTATTTT
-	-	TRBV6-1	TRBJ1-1	CASRLWGNTEAFF	TGTGCCAGCAGACTTTGGGGGAACACTGAAGCTTTCTTT
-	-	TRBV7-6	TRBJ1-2	CASSLKDSVIGYTF	TGTGCCAGCAGCTTGAAGGACAGTGTGATCGGCTACACCTTC
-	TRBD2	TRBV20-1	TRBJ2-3	CSARAIGLAGSTDTQYF	TGCAGTGCTAGAGCCATAGGGCTAGCGGGTAGCACAGATACGCAGTATTTT
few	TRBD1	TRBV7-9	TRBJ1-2	CASSSGQGIVIGNGYTF	TGTGCCAGCAGCTCGGGACAGGGTATTGTGATAGGGAATGGCTACACCTTC
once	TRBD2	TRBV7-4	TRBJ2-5	CASSGVLSGGEETQYF	TGTGCCAGCAGCGGTGTCCTCAGCGGGGGGGAAGAGACCCAGTACTTC
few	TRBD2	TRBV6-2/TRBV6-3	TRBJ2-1	CASRISGGAYNEQFF	TGTGCCAGCAGGATTAGCGGGGGGGCCTACAATGAGCAGTTCTTC
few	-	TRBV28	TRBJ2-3	CAVTGDTQYF	TGTGCCGTAACAGGGGATACGCAGTATTTT
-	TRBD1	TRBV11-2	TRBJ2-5	CASSATGGKETQYF	TGTGCCAGCAGCGCGACAGGGGGCAAAGAGACCCAGTACTTC
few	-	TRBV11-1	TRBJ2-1	CASSPGGRGGSLNEQFF	TGTGCCAGCAGCCCAGGGGGCCGCGGCGGGAGTTTAAATGAGCAGTTCTTC
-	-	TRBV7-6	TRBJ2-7	CASSFGQSYEQYF	TGTGCCAGCAGCTTCGGACAGTCCTACGAGCAGTACTTC
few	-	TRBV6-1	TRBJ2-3	CHTRTTVTDTQYF	TGCCATACAAGGACAACCGTCACAGATACGCAGTATTTT
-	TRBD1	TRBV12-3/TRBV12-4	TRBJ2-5	CASSPRDSFQETQYF	TGTGCCAGCAGTCCCCGGGACAGCTTCCAAGAGACCCAGTACTTC
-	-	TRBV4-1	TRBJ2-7	CASSQEDNYEQYF	TGCGCCAGCAGCCAAGAGGACAATTACGAGCAGTACTTC
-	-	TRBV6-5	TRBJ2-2	CASSFRSTRTGELFF	TGTGCCAGCAGTTTCCGTTCCACTAGGACCGGGGAGCTGTTTTTT